The clone carrying this T cell receptor (beta chain) was recorded only once. The data are from a study of blood T cell repertoires in COVID-19. Study-wide context: Both acute and convalescent COVID-19 samples were obtained from the United States, Italy and Spain. Sources were T cells, B-cell-depleted T cells, or PBMCs; the material itself was cDNA or gDNA.

In the authors' workflow: The authors estimated nucleated cell counts from reference gene primer amplification. Libraries were prepared by immunoSEQ multiplex PCR; TCRdb keeps only in-frame clonotypes and omits some of them. V and J calls plus clone size are reproduced from that table; the DNA served to infer D and trimming. Seen here are under 250,000 clones, less than 85% observed once, and the top ten hold around 7.3%. Trimming cost V 1 base and J 3 bases, with 4 bases left between them. The germline CDR1 and CDR2 sequences are SGHRS and YFSETQ. This CDR3 spans 12 amino acids. This receptor was obtained from a woman aged 70 to 79 with acute or convalescent COVID-19. The sample consisted of peripheral blood. The rearrangement uses TRBV5-1 and TRBJ1-2; D unclear. The CDR3 loop reads CASSLTDYGYTF. The CDR3 DNA reads as TGCGCCAGCAGCTTGACAGACTATGGCTACACCTTC.